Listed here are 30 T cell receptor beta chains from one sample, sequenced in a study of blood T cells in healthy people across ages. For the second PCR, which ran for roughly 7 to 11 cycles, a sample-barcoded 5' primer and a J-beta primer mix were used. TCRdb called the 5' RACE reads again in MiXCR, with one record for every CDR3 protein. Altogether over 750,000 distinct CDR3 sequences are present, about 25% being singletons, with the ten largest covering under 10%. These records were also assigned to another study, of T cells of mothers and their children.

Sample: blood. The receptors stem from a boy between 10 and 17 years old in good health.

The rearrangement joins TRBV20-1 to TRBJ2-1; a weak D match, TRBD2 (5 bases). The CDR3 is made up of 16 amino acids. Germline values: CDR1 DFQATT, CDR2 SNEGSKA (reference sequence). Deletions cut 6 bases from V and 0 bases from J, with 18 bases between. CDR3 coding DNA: TGCAGTGCGTCCCCCAAAACGGGAAGCTCCTACAATGAGCAGTTCTTC. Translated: CSASPKTGSSYNEQFF.

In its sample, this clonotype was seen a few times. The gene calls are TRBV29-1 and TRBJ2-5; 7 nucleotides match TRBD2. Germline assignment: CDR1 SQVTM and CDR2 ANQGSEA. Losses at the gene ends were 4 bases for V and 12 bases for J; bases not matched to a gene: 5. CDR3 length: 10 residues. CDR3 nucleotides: TGCAGCGTTGGAGCGGGGTGGGAGTACTTC. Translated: CSVGAGWEYF.

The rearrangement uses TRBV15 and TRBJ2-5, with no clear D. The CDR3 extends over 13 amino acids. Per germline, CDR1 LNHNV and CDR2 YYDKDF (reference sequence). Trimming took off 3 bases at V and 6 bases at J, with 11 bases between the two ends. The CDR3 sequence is CATSSDAGQTQYF. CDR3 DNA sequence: TGTGCCACCAGCAGCGACGCTGGGCAGACCCAGTACTTC.

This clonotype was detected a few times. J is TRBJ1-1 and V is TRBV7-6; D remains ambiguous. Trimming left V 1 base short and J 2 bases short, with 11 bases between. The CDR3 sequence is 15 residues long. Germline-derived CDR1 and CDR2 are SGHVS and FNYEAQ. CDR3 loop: CASSLEPADNTEAFF. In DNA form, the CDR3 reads TGTGCCAGCAGCTTAGAGCCGGCGGATAACACTGAAGCTTTCTTT.

CDR3 region: CASSLHITYEQYF. CDR3 sequence (DNA): TGTGCCAGCAGCTTACACATAACCTACGAGCAGTACTTC. The rearrangement links TRBV7-2 to TRBJ2-7; D is unresolved. This CDR3 spans 13 amino acids. Trimming stripped 2 bases from V and 2 bases from J, with 7 bases between. Germline V CDR1 and CDR2: SGHTA, FQGNSA.

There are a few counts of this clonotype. CDR3 region: CASSLELGQETQYF. CDR3 DNA sequence: TGTGCCAGCAGCTTAGAGCTGGGACAAGAGACCCAGTACTTC. The rearrangement links TRBV7-8 to TRBJ2-5, with D hard to call. The CDR3 runs to 14 residues. Trimming removed 1 base from V and 2 bases from J, with 8 bases in between. The germline CDR1 and CDR2 sequences are SGHVS and FQNEAQ. The full variable domain, completed using reference TRBV7-8 and TRBJ2-5, is GAGVSQSPRYKVAKRGQDVALRCDPISGHVSLFWYQQALGQGPEFLTYFQNEAQLDKSGLPSDRFFAERPEGSVSTLKIQRTQQEDSAVYLCASSLELGQETQYFGPGTRLLVL.

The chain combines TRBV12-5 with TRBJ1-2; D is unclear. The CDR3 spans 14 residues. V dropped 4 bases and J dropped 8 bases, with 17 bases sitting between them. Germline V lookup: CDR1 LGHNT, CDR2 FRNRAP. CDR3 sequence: CASGSMAVDSGYTF. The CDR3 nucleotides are TGTGCTAGTGGTTCCATGGCGGTTGACTCCGGCTACACCTTC.

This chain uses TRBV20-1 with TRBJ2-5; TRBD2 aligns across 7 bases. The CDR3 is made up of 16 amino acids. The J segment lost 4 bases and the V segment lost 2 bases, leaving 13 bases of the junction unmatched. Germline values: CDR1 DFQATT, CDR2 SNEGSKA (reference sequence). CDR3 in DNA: TGCAGTGCTAGAAGACCTGGGACTAAGTCAGGAGAGACCCAGTACTTC. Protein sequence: CSARRPGTKSGETQYF.

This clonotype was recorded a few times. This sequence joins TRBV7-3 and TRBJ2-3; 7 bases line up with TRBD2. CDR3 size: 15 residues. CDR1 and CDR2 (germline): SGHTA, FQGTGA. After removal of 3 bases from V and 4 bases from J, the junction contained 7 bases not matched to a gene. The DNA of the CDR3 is TGTGCCAGCAGCTTGGGCGGGAGCCCCCCAGATACGCAGTATTTT. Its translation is CASSLGGSPPDTQYF.

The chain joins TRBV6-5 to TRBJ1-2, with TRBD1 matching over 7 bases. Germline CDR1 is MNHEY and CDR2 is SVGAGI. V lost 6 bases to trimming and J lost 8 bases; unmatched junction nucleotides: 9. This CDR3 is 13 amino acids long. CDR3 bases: TGTGCCAGCAGCCCCGGACAGGAAGGAGGCTACACCTTC. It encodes CASSPGQEGGYTF.

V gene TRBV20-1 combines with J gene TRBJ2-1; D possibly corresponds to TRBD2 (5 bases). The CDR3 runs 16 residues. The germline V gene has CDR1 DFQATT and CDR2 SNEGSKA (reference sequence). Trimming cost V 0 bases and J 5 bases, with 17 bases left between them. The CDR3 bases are TGCAGTGCTAGAGATATAAGGCTAGCAACGGACAATGAGCAGTTCTTC. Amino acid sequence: CSARDIRLATDNEQFF.

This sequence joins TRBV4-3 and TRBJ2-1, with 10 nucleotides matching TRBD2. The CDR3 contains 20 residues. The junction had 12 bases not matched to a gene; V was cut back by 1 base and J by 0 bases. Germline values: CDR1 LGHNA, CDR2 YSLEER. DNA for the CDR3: TGCGCCAGCAGCCAAGGACTGATTCTAGCGGGGGCAAGCTCCTACAATGAGCAGTTCTTC. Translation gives CASSQGLILAGASSYNEQFF.

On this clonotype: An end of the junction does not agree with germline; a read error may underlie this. As DNA, the CDR3 is TGTGCCAGCAGCGTAGGCGAGGGCCGTGTAGAGACCCAGCACTTC. This sequence encodes CASSVGEGRVETQHF. V and J are TRBV9 and TRBJ2-5, with D perhaps matching TRBD2 (5 bases). The CDR3 loop spans 15 amino acids. CDR1 and CDR2 from the germline V gene are SGDLS and YYNGEE.

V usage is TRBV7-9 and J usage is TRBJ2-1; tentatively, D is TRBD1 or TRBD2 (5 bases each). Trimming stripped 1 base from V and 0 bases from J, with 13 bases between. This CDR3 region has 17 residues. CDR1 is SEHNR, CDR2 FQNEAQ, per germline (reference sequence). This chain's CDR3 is CASSLVVGAGSYNEQFF. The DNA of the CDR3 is TGTGCCAGCAGCTTAGTAGTTGGGGCGGGCTCCTACAATGAGCAGTTCTTC.

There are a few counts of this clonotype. CDR3 loop: CASSTPSGGRSTGELFF. In DNA form, the CDR3 reads TGTGCCAGCAGCACCCCCTCAGGGGGACGGAGCACCGGGGAGCTGTTTTTT. The rearrangement joins TRBV11-2 to TRBJ2-2; 7 bases are shared with TRBD1. The germline CDR1 and CDR2 sequences are SGHAT and FQNNGV. The V segment lost 5 bases and the J segment 4 bases; nucleotides outside the gene matches: 13. CDR3 length: 17 amino acids.

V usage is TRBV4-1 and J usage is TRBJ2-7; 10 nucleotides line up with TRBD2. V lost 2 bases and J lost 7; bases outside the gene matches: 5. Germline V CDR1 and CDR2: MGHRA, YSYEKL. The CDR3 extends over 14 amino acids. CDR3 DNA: TGCGCCAGCAGCCAATTTGGACTAGCGGAAGAGCAGTACTTC. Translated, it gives CASSQFGLAEEQYF.

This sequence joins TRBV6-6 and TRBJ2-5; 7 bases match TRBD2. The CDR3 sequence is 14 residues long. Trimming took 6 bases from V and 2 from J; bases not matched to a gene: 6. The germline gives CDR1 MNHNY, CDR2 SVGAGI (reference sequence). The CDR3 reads CASRGAGEQETQYF. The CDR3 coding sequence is TGTGCCAGCAGGGGTGCGGGGGAGCAAGAGACCCAGTACTTC.

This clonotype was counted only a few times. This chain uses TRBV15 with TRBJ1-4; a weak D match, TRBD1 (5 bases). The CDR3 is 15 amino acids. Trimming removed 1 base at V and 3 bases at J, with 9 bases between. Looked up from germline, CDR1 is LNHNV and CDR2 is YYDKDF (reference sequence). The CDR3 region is CATSRVGAANEKLFF. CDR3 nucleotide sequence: TGTGCCACCAGCAGAGTTGGGGCGGCTAATGAAAAACTGTTTTTT.

The CDR3 DNA sequence: TGTGCCAGCAGTGCAAAGCGGGAGGGAGGAGAGACCCAGTACTTC. It encodes CASSAKREGGETQYF. This chain links TRBV3-1 with TRBJ2-5, with 10 bases lining up with TRBD2. The junction had 8 bases not matched to a gene; V was cut back by 6 bases and J by 4 bases. The CDR3 covers 15 residues. The germline V gene encodes CDR1 LGHDT and CDR2 YNNKEL (reference sequence).

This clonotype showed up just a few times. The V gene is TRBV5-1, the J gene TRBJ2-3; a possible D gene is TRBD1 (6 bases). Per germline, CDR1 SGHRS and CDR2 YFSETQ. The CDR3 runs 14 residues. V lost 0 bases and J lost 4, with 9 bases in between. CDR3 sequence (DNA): TGCGCCAGCAGCTTGGGAGAGGGGGCAGATACGCAGTATTTT. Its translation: CASSLGEGADTQYF.

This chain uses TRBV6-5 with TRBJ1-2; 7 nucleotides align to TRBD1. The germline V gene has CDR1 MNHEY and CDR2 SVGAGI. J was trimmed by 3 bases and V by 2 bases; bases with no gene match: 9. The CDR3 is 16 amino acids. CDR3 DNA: TGTGCCAGCAGTTACGGCCCAGGGGGTTCGGACTATGGCTACACCTTC. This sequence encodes CASSYGPGGSDYGYTF.

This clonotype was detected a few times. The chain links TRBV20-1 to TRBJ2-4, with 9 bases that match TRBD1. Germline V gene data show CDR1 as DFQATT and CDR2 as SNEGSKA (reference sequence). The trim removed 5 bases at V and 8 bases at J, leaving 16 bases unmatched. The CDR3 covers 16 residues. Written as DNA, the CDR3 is TGCAGTGCTGCAAACTCCGGGACAGGGAATGGGTACATTCAGTACTTC. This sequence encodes CSAANSGTGNGYIQYF.

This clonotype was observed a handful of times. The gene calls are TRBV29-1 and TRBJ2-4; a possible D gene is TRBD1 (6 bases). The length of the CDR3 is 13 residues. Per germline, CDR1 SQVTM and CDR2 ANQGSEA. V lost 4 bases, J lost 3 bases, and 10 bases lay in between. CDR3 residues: CSVGQASKNIQYF. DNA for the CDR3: TGCAGCGTTGGACAGGCTAGCAAAAACATTCAGTACTTC. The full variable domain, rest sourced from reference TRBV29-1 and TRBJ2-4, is SAVISQKPSRDICQRGTSLTIQCQVDSQVTMMFWYRQQPGQSLTLIATANQGSEATYESGFVIDKFPISRPNLTFSTLTVSNMSPEDSSIYLCSVGQASKNIQYFGAGTRLSVL.

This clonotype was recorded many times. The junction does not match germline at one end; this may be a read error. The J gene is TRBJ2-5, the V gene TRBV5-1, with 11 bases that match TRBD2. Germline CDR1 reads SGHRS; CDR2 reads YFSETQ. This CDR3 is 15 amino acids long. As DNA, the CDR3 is TGTGCCAGCAGCTTAGCGGGAGGGCTCCAAGAGACCCAGTACTTC. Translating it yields CASSLAGGLQETQYF.

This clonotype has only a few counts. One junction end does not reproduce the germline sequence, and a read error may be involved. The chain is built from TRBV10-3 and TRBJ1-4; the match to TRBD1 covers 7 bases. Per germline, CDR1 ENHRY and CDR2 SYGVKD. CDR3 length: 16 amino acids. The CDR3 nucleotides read TGTGCCATCTCAGGGGGAGGACAGATCCAAAATGAAGAACTGTTTTTT. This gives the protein CAISGGGQIQNEELFF.

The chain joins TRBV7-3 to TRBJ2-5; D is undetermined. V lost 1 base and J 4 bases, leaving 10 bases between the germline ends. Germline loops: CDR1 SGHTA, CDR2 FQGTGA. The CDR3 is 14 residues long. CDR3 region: CASSLRDSPETQYF. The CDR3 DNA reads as TGTGCCAGCAGCTTAAGAGACTCCCCAGAGACCCAGTACTTC.

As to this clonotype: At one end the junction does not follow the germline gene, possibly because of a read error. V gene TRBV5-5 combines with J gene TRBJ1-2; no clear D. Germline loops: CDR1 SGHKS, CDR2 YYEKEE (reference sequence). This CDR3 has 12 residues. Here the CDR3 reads CTSSLEPLSYTF. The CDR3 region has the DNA TGTACCAGCAGCTTGGAACCGCTGTCCTACACCTTC.

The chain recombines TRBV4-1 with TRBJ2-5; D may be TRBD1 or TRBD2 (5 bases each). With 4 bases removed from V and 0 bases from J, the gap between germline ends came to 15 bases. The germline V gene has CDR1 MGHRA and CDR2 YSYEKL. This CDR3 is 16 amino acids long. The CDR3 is CASSPLGGTYQETQYF. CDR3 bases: TGCGCCAGCAGCCCCTTGGGTGGGACCTACCAAGAGACCCAGTACTTC.

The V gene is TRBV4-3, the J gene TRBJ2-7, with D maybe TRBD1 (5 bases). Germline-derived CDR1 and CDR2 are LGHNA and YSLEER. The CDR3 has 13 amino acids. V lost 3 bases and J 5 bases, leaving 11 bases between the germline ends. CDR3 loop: CASSQRQGNEQYF. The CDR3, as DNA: TGCGCCAGCAGCCAGAGGCAGGGAAACGAGCAGTACTTC.

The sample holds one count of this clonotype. The CDR3 here is CASSEWTGDGQETQYF. The CDR3 DNA sequence: TGCGCCAGCAGTGAGTGGACAGGGGATGGCCAAGAGACCCAGTACTTC. The chain is built from TRBV10-2 and TRBJ2-5; 9 bases map to TRBD1. Germline V CDR1 and CDR2: WSHSY, SAAADI. With 1 base clipped from V and 1 base from J, the junction kept 4 bases outside the gene matches. This CDR3 contains 16 residues.